These 28 T cell receptor beta chains were all obtained from the same sample, sequenced in a study of human thymus T cells. Profiling relied on immunoSEQ multiplex PCR, and the TCRdb table lists in-frame clones only, not all of them. The sample lists more than 50,000 clones, nearly 95% occurring once. Material: blood. These receptors were collected from a boy younger than two with a congenital heart defect but otherwise immunologically healthy.

V gene TRBV5-1 combines with J gene TRBJ2-3; a possible D gene is TRBD1 (5 bases). Deletions cut 0 bases from V and 6 bases from J, with 11 bases between. Germline CDR1 reads SGHRS; CDR2 reads YFSETQ. The CDR3 runs to 14 residues. CDR3 in amino acids: CASSLARTYDTQYF. CDR3 coding DNA: TGCGCCAGCAGCTTGGCCAGGACATACGATACGCAGTATTTT.

This chain uses TRBV7-2 with TRBJ2-5; unclear D gene. Per germline, CDR1 SGHTA and CDR2 FQGNSA. CDR3 length equals 13 residues. The V and J ends lost 2 bases and 2 bases respectively, with 6 bases between them. CDR3 DNA: TGTGCCAGCAGCTTAAGAGGTCAAGAGACCCAGTACTTC. Amino acid sequence: CASSLRGQETQYF.

The table lists this clone with a few counts. CDR3 in amino acids: CASSDWTGVQPQHF. The CDR3 DNA is TGTGCCAGCAGTGATTGGACAGGGGTTCAGCCCCAGCATTTT. The chain recombines TRBV2 with TRBJ1-5; 9 nucleotides agree with TRBD1. The trim removed 3 bases at V and 6 bases at J, leaving 3 bases unmatched. The germline V gene encodes CDR1 SNHLY and CDR2 FYNNEI. CDR3 length equals 14 residues.

Regarding this clone: Different DNA sequences within this sample yield the same CDR3. This chain uses TRBV2 with TRBJ1-3, with TRBD1 matching over 7 bases. V lost 6 bases, J lost 0 bases, and 2 bases stayed unmatched. From germline, CDR1 is SNHLY and CDR2 FYNNEI. The CDR3 has 14 amino acids. CDR3 loop: CASRGGNSGNTIYF. In nucleotides, the CDR3 is TGTGCCAGCAGAGGGGGCAACTCTGGAAACACCATATATTTT.

The chain employs TRBV7-3 and TRBJ2-3, with TRBD2 identical over 10 bases. Germline CDR1 and CDR2: SGHTA and FQGTGA. This CDR3 is built from 15 residues. With V trimmed by 4 bases and J by 2 bases, 3 bases remained unmatched. CDR3 region: CASSSGLASTDTQYF. The CDR3 coding sequence is TGTGCCAGCAGCTCGGGACTAGCGTCCACAGATACGCAGTATTTT. Supplemented by reference TRBV7-3 and TRBJ2-3, the full variable domain reads GAGVSQTPSNKVTEKGKYVELRCDPISGHTALYWYRQSLGQGPEFLIYFQGTGAADDSGLPNDRFFAVRPEGSVSTLKIQRTERGDSAVYLCASSSGLASTDTQYFGPGTRLTVL.

The chain recombines TRBV5-6 with TRBJ1-2; no firm D call. CDR1 and CDR2 (germline): SGHDT, YYEEEE. Trimming cost V 4 bases and J 6 bases, with 13 bases left between them. The CDR3 runs 13 residues. CDR3 in DNA: TGTGCCAGCAGCCGGTTCCCTGGAAATGGCTACACCTTC. Its protein is CASSRFPGNGYTF.

V usage is TRBV5-1 and J usage is TRBJ1-1, with 9 nucleotides matching TRBD1. Germline V lookup: CDR1 SGHRS, CDR2 YFSETQ. V lost 0 bases and J lost 12; bases outside the gene matches: 3. CDR3 length: 12 residues. CDR3 nucleotide sequence: TGCGCCAGCAGCTTGGGGGGACAGGGAACTTTCTTT. It specifies CASSLGGQGTFF.

The chain couples TRBV27 to TRBJ1-1, with 7 bases identical to TRBD1. The germline V gene has CDR1 MNHEY and CDR2 SMNVEV (reference sequence). V shed 8 bases, J shed 7 bases, and the junction held 7 bases outside the gene matches. The CDR3 length is 12 residues. The CDR3 here is CASHRGPHEAFF. The CDR3, as DNA: TGTGCCAGCCACAGGGGTCCGCATGAAGCTTTCTTT.

The V call is TRBV7-8, the J call TRBJ2-7, with D unclear. Germline CDR1 SGHVS, CDR2 FQNEAQ. The CDR3 runs to 13 residues. V was trimmed by 7 bases and J by 4 bases, leaving 14 bases between them. The CDR3 DNA follows: TGTGCCAGCACCTTGACCGGACGGTACGAGCAGTACTTC. Protein sequence: CASTLTGRYEQYF.

J is TRBJ2-7 and V is TRBV6-1, with TRBD1 as a possible D gene (6 bases). CDR3 length equals 14 residues. Germline V gene sequence: CDR1 MNHNS, CDR2 SASEGT. The V end was cut by 5 bases, the J end by 2 bases, with 13 bases between. In DNA form, the CDR3 reads TGTGCCAGCAGTAAAGGGGGACCGACCTACGAGCAGTACTTC. Translating gives CASSKGGPTYEQYF.

The V and J genes are TRBV7-3 and TRBJ2-3, with 9 bases identical to TRBD1. The CDR3 spans 16 residues. Germline V gene lookup returns CDR1 SGHTA and CDR2 FQGTGA. The V segment lost 2 bases and the J segment 4 bases; nucleotides outside the gene matches: 7. CDR3 region: CASSLGGQGWADTQYF. CDR3 coding DNA: TGTGCCAGCAGCTTAGGGGGACAGGGTTGGGCAGATACGCAGTATTTT.

V is TRBV5-4 and J is TRBJ2-1; 13 nucleotides align to TRBD2. CDR3 length equals 15 residues. Germline V gene sequence: CDR1 SGHNT, CDR2 YYREEE (reference sequence). Trimming cost V 1 base and J 6 bases; bases outside gene matches: 1. The CDR3 DNA follows: TGTGCCAGCAGCTTGACTAGCGGGAGGGCCAATGAGCAGTTCTTC. It encodes CASSLTSGRANEQFF.

V usage is TRBV29-1 and J usage is TRBJ1-2, with 7 bases identical to TRBD1. The germline CDR1 and CDR2 sequences are SQVTM and ANQGSEA. V trimming: 6 bases; J trimming: 4 bases; junction bases outside the gene matches: 8. The CDR3 sequence is 13 residues long. The DNA for the CDR3 is TGCAGCGTCCCCCGGACAGGCCTCTATGGCTACACCTTC. Translated, it gives CSVPRTGLYGYTF.

The chain uses TRBV28 and TRBJ2-3, with TRBD1 identical over 9 bases. Germline V gives CDR1 MDHEN, CDR2 SYDVKM. CDR3 length: 15 amino acids. V was clipped by 0 bases and J by 3 bases; unmatched bases: 1. For the CDR3, the DNA is TGTGCCAGCAGTTTATGGGGACAGGGTACAGATACGCAGTATTTT. Translating gives CASSLWGQGTDTQYF.

The genes are TRBV6-5 and TRBJ1-1, with 9 bases aligning to TRBD1. The CDR3 has 14 residues. From germline, CDR1 is MNHEY and CDR2 SVGAGI. Trimming at V came to 2 bases and at J to 5 bases, leaving 3 bases not matched to a gene. CDR3 in amino acids: CASSYGQGKTEAFF. CDR3 coding DNA: TGTGCCAGCAGTTACGGACAGGGGAAGACTGAAGCTTTCTTT.

The chain combines TRBV11-2 with TRBJ2-1, with TRBD1 matching 7 bases. The length of the CDR3 is 16 residues. The junction had 6 bases not matched to a gene; V was cut back by 1 base and J by 3 bases. The V gene's germline CDR1 is SGHAT and CDR2 FQNNGV. The CDR3 loop reads CASSLAGQRGYNEQFF. In nucleotides, the CDR3 is TGTGCCAGCAGCTTAGCGGGACAGAGAGGCTACAATGAGCAGTTCTTC. Full variable domain (rest looked up from reference TRBV11-2 and TRBJ2-1): EAGVAQSPRYKIIEKRQSVAFWCNPISGHATLYWYQQILGQGPKLLIQFQNNGVVDDSQLPKDRFSAERLKGVDSTLKIQPAKLEDSAVYLCASSLAGQRGYNEQFFGPGTRLTVL.

J is TRBJ2-5 and V is TRBV4-3; D may be TRBD2 (6 bases). Trimming pared 0 bases from V and 1 base from J, leaving 9 bases between. Germline values: CDR1 LGHNA, CDR2 YSLEER. The CDR3 has 15 amino acids. The CDR3 sequence is CASSQEGLLQETQYF. CDR3 bases: TGCGCCAGCAGCCAAGAGGGACTGCTCCAAGAGACCCAGTACTTC.

This rearrangement joins TRBV5-4 to TRBJ1-1; D is uncertain. The germline gives CDR1 SGHNT, CDR2 YYREEE (reference sequence). The V end was cut by 0 bases, the J end by 1 base, with 7 bases between. The CDR3 sequence is 14 residues long. In DNA, the CDR3 is TGTGCCAGCAGCTTGGGCTTGGCGAACACTGAAGCTTTCTTT. This gives the protein CASSLGLANTEAFF.

The table lists this clone with a count of one. V usage is TRBV28 and J usage is TRBJ2-5, with D hard to call. Germline V lookup: CDR1 MDHEN, CDR2 SYDVKM. This CDR3 has 12 amino acids. V was pared by 4 bases and J by 7 bases, with 10 bases between. CDR3: CASSSTEWTQYF. CDR3 nucleotides: TGTGCCAGCAGTTCTACAGAGTGGACCCAGTACTTC.

CDR3 residues: CASSLTGGAGNTIYF. In DNA, the CDR3 is TGCGCCAGCAGCTTGACAGGGGGCGCTGGAAACACCATATATTTT. This chain connects TRBV5-1 to TRBJ1-3; 9 nucleotides match TRBD1. J gave up 2 bases and V 1 base, and 1 base lay outside the gene matches. The CDR3 spans 15 residues. Germline-derived CDR1 and CDR2 are SGHRS and YFSETQ.

The V call is TRBV28, the J call TRBJ1-1; D unresolved. This CDR3 spans 12 amino acids. V gave up 5 bases and J gave up 6 bases, with 10 bases separating them. Per the germline V gene, CDR1 is MDHEN and CDR2 is SYDVKM. The CDR3 nucleotides are TGTGCCAGCAGTCTTTTTAGCCCTGAAGCTTTCTTT. The encoded protein is CASSLFSPEAFF. The full variable domain, in which reference TRBV28 and TRBJ1-1 provide the parts outside the CDR3, is DVKVTQSSRYLVKRTGEKVFLECVQDMDHENMFWYRQDPGLGLRLIYFSYDVKMKEKGDIPEGYSVSREKKERFSLILESASTNQTSMYLCASSLFSPEAFFGQGTRLTVV.

This chain uses TRBV29-1 with TRBJ2-7, with 9 positions matching TRBD1. The CDR3 is 13 residues long. V was clipped by 6 bases and J by 6 bases; unmatched bases: 9. Germline loops: CDR1 SQVTM, CDR2 ANQGSEA. The CDR3 loop is CSVRDRVSGEQYF. As DNA, the CDR3 is TGCAGCGTCCGGGACAGGGTCTCAGGCGAGCAGTACTTC.

This clone was counted a single time. This chain uses TRBV27 with TRBJ2-7, with unresolved D. Germline V gives CDR1 MNHEY, CDR2 SMNVEV (reference sequence). V lost 2 bases to trimming and J lost 3 bases, with 11 bases between them. The CDR3 has 14 amino acids. CDR3 DNA: TGTGCCAGCAGTTTAGGGTACTACTACTACGAGCAGTACTTC. Protein: CASSLGYYYYEQYF.

For the CDR3, the DNA is TGCGCCAGCAGCCCAAGGAGCTATGGCTACACCTTC. Encoded protein: CASSPRSYGYTF. The V call is TRBV5-1, the J call TRBJ1-2; unclear D gene. Germline V gene data show CDR1 as SGHRS and CDR2 as YFSETQ. V was shortened by 4 bases and J by 4 bases, with 8 bases between the two germline ends. This CDR3 has 12 amino acids.

The chain has TRBV18 and TRBJ2-7, with D perhaps TRBD1 (6 bases). This CDR3 has 14 residues. Germline-derived CDR1 and CDR2 are KGHSH and LQKENI. The V end was cut by 6 bases, the J end by 0 bases, with 12 bases between. The DNA for the CDR3 is TGTGCCAGCTCGCCCGGGACACTCTCCTACGAGCAGTACTTC. It translates to CASSPGTLSYEQYF.

As regards this clone: It is unclear where the CDR3 begins or ends on the DNA, so no DNA is shown, and the CDR3 is as TCRdb lists it. The gene calls are TRBV28 and TRBJ1-5. The length of the CDR3 is 13 amino acids, counting both ends. Germline V lookup: CDR1 MDHEN, CDR2 SYDVKM. CDR3 amino acids: CASSSSGREPQHF.

V is TRBV7-8 and J is TRBJ2-2; D tentatively fits TRBD1 or TRBD2 (5 bases each). From germline, CDR1 is SGHVS and CDR2 FQNEAQ. V was clipped by 5 bases and J by 3 bases, with 31 bases between them. The CDR3 spans 21 residues. The CDR3 loop reads CASSVGWRLGLASPYTGELFF. The DNA for the CDR3 is TGTGCCAGCAGCGTCGGGTGGCGTTTGGGGCTAGCCTCCCCTTACACCGGGGAGCTGTTTTTT.

The genes are TRBV28 and TRBJ1-2; TRBD1 is a possible D gene (6 bases). The CDR3 runs 14 residues. From germline, CDR1 is MDHEN and CDR2 SYDVKM. The ends were cut back, 7 bases at V and 5 bases at J, with 17 bases in the middle. The CDR3 sequence is CASNLRGAGYGYTF. CDR3 bases: TGTGCCAGCAACCTTCGGGGGGCGGGGTATGGCTACACCTTC.